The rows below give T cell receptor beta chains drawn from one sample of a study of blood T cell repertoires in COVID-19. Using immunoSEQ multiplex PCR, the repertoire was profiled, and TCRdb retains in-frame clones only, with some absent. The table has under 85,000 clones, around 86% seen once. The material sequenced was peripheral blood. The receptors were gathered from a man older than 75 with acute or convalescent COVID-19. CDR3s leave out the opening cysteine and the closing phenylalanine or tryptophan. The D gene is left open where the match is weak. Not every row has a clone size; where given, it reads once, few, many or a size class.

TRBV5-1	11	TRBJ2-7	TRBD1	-	ASSPGQGSEQY
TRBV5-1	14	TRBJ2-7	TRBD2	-	ASSLAGGSGSHEQY
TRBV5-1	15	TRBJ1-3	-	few	ASSPAPPDSSGNTIY
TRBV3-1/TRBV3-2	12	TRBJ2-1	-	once	ASSSRRGNNEQF
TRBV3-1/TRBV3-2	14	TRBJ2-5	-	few	ASSQAAGTLRETQY
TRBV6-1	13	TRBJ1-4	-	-	ASSEGHPTNEKLF
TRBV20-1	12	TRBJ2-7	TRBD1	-	SASKAGQGDEQY
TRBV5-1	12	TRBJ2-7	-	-	ASSLDAGRGEQY
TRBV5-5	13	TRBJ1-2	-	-	ASSLSRGAGYGYT
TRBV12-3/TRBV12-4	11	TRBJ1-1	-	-	ASSLWQITEAF
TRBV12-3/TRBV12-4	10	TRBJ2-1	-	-	ASSLTRDEQF
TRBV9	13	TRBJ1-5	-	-	ASSVALGANQPQH
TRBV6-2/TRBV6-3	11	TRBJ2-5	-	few	ASSYEMQETQY
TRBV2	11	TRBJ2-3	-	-	ASSVEVTDTQY
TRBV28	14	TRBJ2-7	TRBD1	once	ASSAITGTGSHEQY
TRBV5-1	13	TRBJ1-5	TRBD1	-	ASSLEGTGDQPQH
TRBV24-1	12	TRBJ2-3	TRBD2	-	ATSDLAGADTQY
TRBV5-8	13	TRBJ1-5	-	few	ASSLQGFSNQPQH
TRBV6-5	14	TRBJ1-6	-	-	ASSYQQPGNNSPLH
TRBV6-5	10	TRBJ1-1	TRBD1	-	ASRAPQGASF
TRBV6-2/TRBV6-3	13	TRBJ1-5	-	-	ASSWGRQNNQPQH
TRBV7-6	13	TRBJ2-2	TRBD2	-	ASSRGLSTGQELF
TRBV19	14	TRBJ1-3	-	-	ASRIGTMSSGNTIY
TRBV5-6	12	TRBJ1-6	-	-	ASSLRGNGSPLH
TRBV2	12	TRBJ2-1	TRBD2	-	ASLRREGRDEQF